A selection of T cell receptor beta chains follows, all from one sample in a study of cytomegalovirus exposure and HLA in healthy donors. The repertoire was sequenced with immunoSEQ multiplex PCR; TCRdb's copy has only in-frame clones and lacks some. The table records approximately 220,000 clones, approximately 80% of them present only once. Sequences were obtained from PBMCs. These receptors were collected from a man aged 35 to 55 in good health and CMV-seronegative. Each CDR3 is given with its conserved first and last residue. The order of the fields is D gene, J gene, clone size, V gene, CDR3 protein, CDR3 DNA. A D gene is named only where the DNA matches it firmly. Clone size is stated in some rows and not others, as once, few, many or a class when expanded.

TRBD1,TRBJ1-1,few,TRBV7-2,CASSQGGRAFF,TGTGCCAGCAGCCAAGGGGGCCGCGCTTTCTTT
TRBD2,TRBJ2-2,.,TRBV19,CASSSWTSGTGELFF,TGTGCCAGTAGTAGTTGGACTAGCGGCACCGGGGAGCTGTTTTTT
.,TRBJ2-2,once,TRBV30,CAWSWGGGYTGELFF,TGTGCCTGGAGTTGGGGAGGGGGTTACACCGGGGAGCTGTTTTTT
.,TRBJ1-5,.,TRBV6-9,CASSIDRNNQPQHF,TGTGCCAGCAGCATTGACAGAAACAATCAGCCCCAGCATTTT
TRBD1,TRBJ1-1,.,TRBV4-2,CASSQDREGTGMNTEAFF,TGTGCCAGCAGCCAAGATCGAGAGGGGACAGGTATGAACACTGAAGCTTTCTTT
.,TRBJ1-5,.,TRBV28,CASSSGYRSNQPQHF,TGTGCCAGCAGTTCAGGGTACAGGAGCAATCAGCCCCAGCATTTT
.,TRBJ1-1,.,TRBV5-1,CASSSLGGRTEAFF,TGCGCCAGCAGCTCCCTCGGAGGGAGAACTGAAGCTTTCTTT
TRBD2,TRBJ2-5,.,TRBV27,CASSLSSGSGETQYF,TGTGCCAGCAGTTTATCCAGCGGGAGTGGAGAGACCCAGTACTTC
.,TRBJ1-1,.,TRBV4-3,CASSPGRGTEAFF,TGCGCCAGCAGCCCGGGGAGGGGTACTGAAGCTTTCTTT
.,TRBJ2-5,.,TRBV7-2,CASSLVYREETQYF,TGTGCCAGCAGCTTAGTCTACAGGGAAGAGACCCAGTACTTC
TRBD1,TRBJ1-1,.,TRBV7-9,CSSSLGTGEAFF,TGTTCCAGCAGCTTAGGGACAGGTGAAGCTTTCTTT
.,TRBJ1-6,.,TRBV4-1,CASSPLTGFNSPLHF,TGCGCCAGCAGCCCGTTAACAGGGTTCAATTCACCCCTCCACTTT
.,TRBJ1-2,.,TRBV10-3,CAISESVRASYGYTF,TGTGCCATCAGTGAGTCGGTCAGGGCGTCCTATGGCTACACCTTC
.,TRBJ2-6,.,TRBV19,CASSISGSGANVLTF,TGTGCCAGTAGTATTTCGGGCTCTGGGGCCAACGTCCTGACTTTC
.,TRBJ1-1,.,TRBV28,CASSGHPNTEAFF,TGTGCCAGCAGCGGACACCCGAACACTGAAGCTTTCTTT
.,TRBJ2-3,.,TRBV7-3,CASSPGGRTDTQYF,TGTGCCAGCAGCCCCGGGGGGCGCACAGATACGCAGTATTTT
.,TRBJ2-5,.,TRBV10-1,CASSESMAGWETQYF,TGCGCCAGCAGTGAGTCGATGGCGGGATGGGAGACCCAGTACTTC
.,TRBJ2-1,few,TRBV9,CASSDRGQYNEQFF,TGTGCCAGCAGCGACCGGGGACAATACAATGAGCAGTTCTTC
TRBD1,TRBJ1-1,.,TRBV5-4,CASSPDRGRDTEAFF,TGTGCCAGCAGCCCGGACAGGGGGCGTGACACTGAAGCTTTCTTT
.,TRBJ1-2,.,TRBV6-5,CASSYRAGAGYTF,TGTGCCAGCAGTTACAGGGCAGGGGCGGGCTACACCTTC
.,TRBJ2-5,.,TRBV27,CASSLEGAGAQETQYF,TGTGCCAGCAGTTTGGAGGGGGCAGGGGCACAAGAGACCCAGTACTTC
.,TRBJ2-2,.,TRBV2,CASRTQLTGELFF,TGTGCCAGCAGAACTCAACTCACCGGGGAGCTGTTTTTT
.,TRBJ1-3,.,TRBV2,CATRGVLPGSGNTIYF,TGTGCCACCCGGGGTGTCCTGCCTGGATCTGGAAACACCATATATTTT
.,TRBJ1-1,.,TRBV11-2,CASSLEEQGGLSAFF,TGTGCCAGCAGCTTAGAGGAACAGGGAGGGCTGAGTGCTTTCTTT
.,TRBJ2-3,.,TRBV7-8,CASSPTSDTQYF,TGTGCCAGCAGCCCTACCTCAGATACGCAGTATTTT
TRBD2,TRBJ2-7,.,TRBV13,CASSRLAAYSYEQYF,TGTGCCAGCAGCCGCCTAGCGGCCTACTCCTACGAGCAGTACTTC
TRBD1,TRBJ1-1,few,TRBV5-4,CASSSTGEAEAFF,TGTGCCAGCAGCTCCACAGGGGAGGCTGAAGCTTTCTTT
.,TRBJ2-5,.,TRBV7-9,CASSLGQFQETQYF,TGTGCCAGCAGCTTAGGCCAGTTCCAAGAGACCCAGTACTTC
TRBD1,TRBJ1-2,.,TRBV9,CASSPETGGLGGYTF,TGTGCCAGCAGCCCCGAGACAGGGGGCCTAGGAGGCTACACCTTC
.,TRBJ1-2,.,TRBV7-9,CASSLDHGEIYGYTF,TGTGCCAGCAGCTTAGATCACGGAGAAATCTATGGCTACACCTTC
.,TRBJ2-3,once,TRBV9,CASSPPGGRVTQYF,TGTGCCAGCAGCCCTCCGGGGGGCCGGGTTACGCAGTATTTT
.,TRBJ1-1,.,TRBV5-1,CASRDQGNTEAFF,TGCGCCAGCAGGGACCAGGGGAACACTGAAGCTTTCTTT
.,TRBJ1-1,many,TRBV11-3,CASSFYGGTEAFF,TGTGCCAGCAGCTTTTACGGGGGGACTGAAGCTTTCTTT